Included here is one TCR delta chain sequence, with context. This clone was seen at least ten times. The specificity of this receptor is unknown. The DNA is left out, because the CDR3 cannot be placed on it with certainty; the CDR3 is given as TCRdb lists it. Libraries were constructed by multiplex PCR. The listed sequencing device is Illumina MiSeq. Each sorted gammadelta T cell sample was sequenced for both the TCR gamma (TRG) and TCR delta (TRD) chains. The study's processing was this. The repertoire analyses drew on clonotype tree plots, the accumulated frequency of the top 20 clonotypes, and diversity index (DI) and D75 metrics. Clonotypes were called again by TCRdb from the public reads via CATT, and duplicate nucleotide sequences were then merged into one entry. The V and J calls come from TCRdb's annotation, not from the publication. In all, the sample holds about 48,000 delta-chain clones, and around 1.6% of those were seen once. Together, the top ten hold approximately 8.6% of the sample.

According to the germline V gene, CDR1 reads TSWWSYY and CDR2 reads QGS. The CDR3 runs 19 residues from the cysteine to the phenylalanine. This sample is part of a study of γδ T cells in repeated Plasmodium falciparum infection (dated by TCRdb to the early 2020s). Background on the whole study: In the natural-infection arm, Malian children exposed to intense seasonal malaria transmission were enrolled and compared against age and gender matched Australian children. Four to six malaria-naive U.S. adults underwent four controlled human malaria infections by bites from P. falciparum NF54-infected Anopheles stephensi mosquitoes over approximately 600 days. Samples from controlled-infection subjects were taken at baseline, right before selected infections, and 21 days after each infection. Malian gammadelta TCR repertoires were analysed cross-sectionally during no-transmission periods and were analysed longitudinally across acute febrile malaria episodes. The study looked at how repeated Plasmodium falciparum infection shapes the human gammadelta T cell repertoire, using both natural infection in Mali and controlled human malaria infection.

Vgamma9/Vdelta2+ and Vdelta2-negative gammadelta T cell populations were flow-sorted from peripheral blood mononuclear cells for bulk TCR repertoire analysis. Here is what the overall study found, with its caveats: A highly stable polyclonal repertoire over time and infection, with many inter-individual overlapping TCRgamma sequences, was shown by Vgamma9/Vdelta2+ TCR repertoires. The Malian cohort was drawn from a small rural village made up mostly of one ethnic group, which limits generalizability. Waves of new clonotype selection in Vdelta2-negative, largely Vdelta1+, gammadelta TCR repertoires appeared to be driven by repeated controlled infections. Compared with the repertoires of Australian children, the Vdelta2-negative gammadelta TCR repertoires of Malian children appeared more clonally expanded, less diverse and less shared. The controlled-infection cohort was small, limiting analysis of inter-individual variability in gammadelta T cell responses.

This receptor was identified in a pool of human donors (malaria-infected and uninfected, not separated). The V gene is listed as TRDV1; no J gene was called; the D call TRDD3 from the table was never checked on the DNA. Sequencing input: gamma-delta T cells from blood. The CDR3: CALGEGPSVLGDITDKLIF.